These T cell receptor beta chains were read from a single sample in a study of shared clonotypes between healthy human individuals. Sequencing used immunoSEQ multiplex PCR; TCRdb keeps in-frame clones, though not all of them. Among more than 2,000,000 clones, more than 80% were seen once, and the ten largest hold roughly 0.14%. Specimen: naive CD4+ T cells sorted from blood. The receptors were sampled from a young man in good health. The CDR3 runs from the conserved cysteine through the conserved F or W. A D gene is named only where the DNA matches it firmly. For some rows the clone size is stated as once, few or many, or as a class when expanded; others skip it.

D gene: TRBD2
J gene: TRBJ2-3
V gene: TRBV29-1
clone size: NA
CDR3 protein: CSARLAGSTDTQYF
CDR3 DNA: TGCAGCGCAAGACTAGCGGGATCCACAGATACGCAGTATTTT

D gene: NA
J gene: TRBJ2-1
V gene: TRBV19
clone size: NA
CDR3 protein: CASRPRGLSSYNEQFF
CDR3 DNA: TGTGCCAGTAGGCCCAGGGGACTTAGCTCCTACAATGAGCAGTTCTTC

D gene: TRBD2
J gene: TRBJ2-7
V gene: TRBV5-1
clone size: NA
CDR3 protein: CASSSQSGIVQEQYF
CDR3 DNA: TGCGCCAGCAGCTCCCAGAGCGGGATAGTGCAAGAGCAGTACTTC

D gene: NA
J gene: TRBJ2-7
V gene: TRBV28
clone size: NA
CDR3 protein: CASSRGPLSYEQYF
CDR3 DNA: TGTGCCAGCAGTAGAGGACCCCTCTCCTACGAGCAGTACTTC

D gene: TRBD1
J gene: TRBJ1-1
V gene: TRBV13
clone size: NA
CDR3 protein: CASSLQDRGLENTEAFF
CDR3 DNA: TGTGCCAGCAGCCTACAGGACAGGGGACTCGAGAACACTGAAGCTTTCTTT

D gene: NA
J gene: TRBJ1-6
V gene: TRBV19
clone size: once
CDR3 protein: CASSIGAGFYSPLHF
CDR3 DNA: TGTGCCAGTAGTATCGGGGCAGGGTTTTACTCACCCCTCCACTTT

D gene: NA
J gene: TRBJ1-1
V gene: TRBV6-1
clone size: NA
CDR3 protein: CASSDHLGGSGMNTEAFF
CDR3 DNA: TGTGCCAGCAGTGATCATCTGGGCGGGTCGGGGATGAACACTGAAGCTTTCTTT

D gene: NA
J gene: TRBJ1-5
V gene: TRBV28
clone size: NA
CDR3 protein: CASSRLDGRRKPQHF
CDR3 DNA: TGTGCCAGCAGTCGCCTGGACGGCCGTCGGAAGCCCCAGCATTTT

D gene: NA
J gene: TRBJ2-5
V gene: TRBV5-4
clone size: NA
CDR3 protein: CASSEFDRLRETQYF
CDR3 DNA: TGTGCCAGCAGCGAGTTTGACAGGCTAAGGGAGACCCAGTACTTC

D gene: NA
J gene: TRBJ2-3
V gene: TRBV28
clone size: NA
CDR3 protein: CASSLRTSSSTGTQYF
CDR3 DNA: TGTGCCAGCAGTTTGCGCACGTCATCTTCAACGGGTACGCAGTATTTT

D gene: NA
J gene: TRBJ1-4
V gene: TRBV28
clone size: NA
CDR3 protein: CASTPGGSDEKLFF
CDR3 DNA: TGTGCCAGCACGCCCGGCGGGTCGGATGAAAAACTGTTTTTT

D gene: TRBD1
J gene: TRBJ2-3
V gene: TRBV10-1
clone size: NA
CDR3 protein: CASSKGQATDTQYF
CDR3 DNA: TGCGCCAGCAGTAAAGGACAGGCCACAGATACGCAGTATTTT

D gene: TRBD1
J gene: TRBJ1-5
V gene: TRBV7-2
clone size: NA
CDR3 protein: CASSPQGMQDQPQHF
CDR3 DNA: TGTGCCAGCAGCCCACAGGGGATGCAGGATCAGCCCCAGCATTTT

D gene: TRBD2
J gene: TRBJ2-1
V gene: TRBV10-3
clone size: NA
CDR3 protein: CAISEGSGGAGEQFF
CDR3 DNA: TGTGCCATCAGTGAGGGTAGCGGGGGGGCAGGGGAGCAGTTCTTC

D gene: NA
J gene: TRBJ2-3
V gene: TRBV10-3
clone size: NA
CDR3 protein: CAITSGPNTDTQYF
CDR3 DNA: TGTGCCATCACTTCCGGGCCCAACACAGATACGCAGTATTTT

D gene: NA
J gene: TRBJ2-7
V gene: TRBV7-2
clone size: once
CDR3 protein: CASSTRHTYEQYF
CDR3 DNA: TGTGCCAGCAGCACCCGACACACCTACGAGCAGTACTTC

D gene: NA
J gene: TRBJ2-3
V gene: TRBV15
clone size: NA
CDR3 protein: CATSSGGPTADTQYF
CDR3 DNA: TGTGCCACCAGCAGTGGTGGGCCCACCGCAGATACGCAGTATTTT

D gene: NA
J gene: TRBJ1-6
V gene: TRBV25-1
clone size: NA
CDR3 protein: CASSESGSYNSPLHF
CDR3 DNA: TGTGCCAGCAGTGAATCGGGCTCCTATAATTCACCCCTCCACTTT

D gene: TRBD2
J gene: TRBJ2-3
V gene: TRBV5-1
clone size: NA
CDR3 protein: CASSPGTSGAQSTDTQYF
CDR3 DNA: TGCGCCAGCAGCCCGGGGACTAGCGGGGCACAGAGCACAGATACGCAGTATTTT

D gene: NA
J gene: TRBJ1-1
V gene: TRBV5-4
clone size: NA
CDR3 protein: CASRSGSDTEAFF
CDR3 DNA: TGTGCCAGCAGATCGGGATCAGACACTGAAGCTTTCTTT

D gene: TRBD1
J gene: TRBJ2-5
V gene: TRBV5-1
clone size: NA
CDR3 protein: CASSPGQGGGETQYF
CDR3 DNA: TGCGCCAGCAGCCCAGGACAGGGAGGCGGAGAGACCCAGTACTTC

D gene: NA
J gene: TRBJ2-1
V gene: TRBV19
clone size: NA
CDR3 protein: CASSMTQKGVNEQFF
CDR3 DNA: TGTGCCAGTAGTATGACACAGAAGGGGGTCAATGAGCAGTTCTTC

D gene: NA
J gene: TRBJ2-7
V gene: TRBV7-8
clone size: NA
CDR3 protein: CASSAPGGGLYEQYF
CDR3 DNA: TGTGCCAGCAGCGCCCCCGGCGGCGGCCTTTACGAGCAGTACTTC

D gene: NA
J gene: TRBJ2-5
V gene: TRBV5-1
clone size: NA
CDR3 protein: CASRNGPGQETQYF
CDR3 DNA: TGCGCCAGCAGAAATGGGCCAGGACAAGAGACCCAGTACTTC